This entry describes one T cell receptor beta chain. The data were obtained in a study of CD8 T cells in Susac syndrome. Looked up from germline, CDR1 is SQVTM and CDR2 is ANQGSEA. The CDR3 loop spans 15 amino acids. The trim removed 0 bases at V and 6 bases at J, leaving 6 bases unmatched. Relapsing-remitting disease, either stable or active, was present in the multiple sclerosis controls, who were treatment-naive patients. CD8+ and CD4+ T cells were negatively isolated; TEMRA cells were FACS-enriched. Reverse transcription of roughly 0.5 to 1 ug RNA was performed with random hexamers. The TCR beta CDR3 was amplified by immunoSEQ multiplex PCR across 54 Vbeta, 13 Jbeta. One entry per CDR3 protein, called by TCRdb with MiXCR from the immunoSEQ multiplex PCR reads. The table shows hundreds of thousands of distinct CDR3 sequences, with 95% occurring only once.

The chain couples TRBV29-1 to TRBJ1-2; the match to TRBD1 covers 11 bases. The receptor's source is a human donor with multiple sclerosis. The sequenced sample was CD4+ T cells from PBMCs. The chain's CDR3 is CSVEDRTGGSNGYTF. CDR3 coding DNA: TGCAGCGTTGAAGATCGGACAGGGGGCTCGAATGGCTACACCTTC.